Included here is one TCR beta chain sequence, with context. What it recognizes is unknown. These data originate in a study of shared clonotypes between healthy human individuals. Sequencing was performed with immunoSEQ multiplex PCR; in TCRdb, only in-frame clones are kept and a portion is missing. Among roughly 1.5 million clones listed, under 99% were seen once. The CDR3 runs 16 residues. Germline values: CDR1 MNHEY, CDR2 SMNVEV (reference sequence). The ends lost 5 bases at V and 8 bases at J; junction bases unmatched: 12. Study-level points and caveats: For sorted subsets, rarefaction showed incomplete sequencing despite large depth. Among the subsets, naive ones generally showed larger estimated richness than memory ones.

The chain carries TRBV27 and TRBJ2-1, with 10 bases lining up with TRBD2. The sequencing sample was made of naive CD4+ T cells sorted from blood. Subset described: CD45RA+ positively selected. The clonotype originates from a man younger than 45 in good health. CDR3: CASSPYLAGVSDEQFF. DNA of the CDR3: TGTGCCAGCAGTCCTTACCTAGCGGGAGTTAGCGATGAGCAGTTCTTC.